The present T cell receptor beta chain was sequenced within a study of cytomegalovirus exposure and HLA in healthy donors. The table came from immunoSEQ multiplex PCR; TCRdb's copy has only in-frame clones and leaves some out. Of roughly 100,000 clones listed, approximately 90% are singletons. Germline trimming cut 5 bases from V and 7 bases from J; bases unmatched to any gene: 6. CDR3 length: 15 residues. In germline, CDR1 is SGHTA, CDR2 FQGTGA. This sequence was found in a woman aged 18-29 years in good health and CMV-seropositive. The rearrangement joins TRBV7-3 to TRBJ2-1, with 12 nucleotides matching TRBD2. Sequenced input: PBMCs. CDR3 coding DNA: TGTGCCAGCAGCATGACTAGCGGGAGATTGAATGAGCAGTTCTTC. As protein: CASSMTSGRLNEQFF.